This TCR beta chain originates from a study of blood T cell repertoires in COVID-19. As for the study in general: Acute and convalescent COVID-19 specimens originated in the United States, Italy and Spain. T cells, B-cell-depleted T cells, or PBMCs provided the cDNA or gDNA that served as material.

Clones were read by immunoSEQ multiplex PCR, and TCRdb kept only the in-frame ones, dropping some. The data hold over 300,000 clones, with nearly 90% observed a single time. The origin of this receptor is a man younger than 35 with active or convalescent COVID-19. The sequenced sample was peripheral blood.

CDR3 sequence (DNA): TGTGCCAGCAGCACCGCCGGGACTCCCCCCAATGAGCAGTACTTC. This sequence encodes CASSTAGTPPNEQYF. The rearrangement uses TRBV9 and TRBJ2-7, with a weak D call TRBD2 (6 bases). Germline loops: CDR1 SGDLS, CDR2 YYNGEE. This CDR3 has 15 residues. V was shortened by 4 bases and J by 7 bases, with 21 bases between the two germline ends.